These 32 T cell receptor beta chains came from one sample sequenced in a study of cytomegalovirus exposure and HLA in healthy donors. Libraries were prepared by immunoSEQ multiplex PCR; TCRdb keeps only in-frame clonotypes and omits some of them. The sample yields 150,000 to 200,000 clones, around 86% seen once. Sequencing input: PBMCs. These receptors all stem from a woman aged 18-35 years in good health and CMV-seronegative.

The CDR3 DNA sequence: TGTGCCAGCAGCATTAACGGGGGTCCCTCCCCCTATGGCTACACCTTC. It specifies CASSINGGPSPYGYTF. V and J are TRBV7-9 and TRBJ1-2, with D possibly being TRBD1 (5 bases). The CDR3 contains 16 residues. Germline V lookup: CDR1 SEHNR, CDR2 FQNEAQ (reference sequence). The V and J ends lost 5 bases and 4 bases respectively, with 20 bases between them.

The chain carries TRBV5-1 and TRBJ2-1, with 7 bases identical to TRBD2. CDR1 is SGHRS, CDR2 YFSETQ, per germline. The CDR3 length is 14 residues. The V gene end was trimmed by 4 bases and the J gene end by 5 bases; junction bases not matched to a gene: 6. CDR3 region: CASSPLSGNNEQFF. The CDR3 region has the DNA TGCGCCAGCAGCCCCCTCAGCGGGAACAATGAGCAGTTCTTC. Drawing the rest from reference TRBV5-1 and TRBJ2-1, the complete variable domain is KAGVTQTPRYLIKTRGQQVTLSCSPISGHRSVSWYQQTPGQGLQFLFEYFSETQRNKGNFPGRFSGRQFSNSRSEMNVSTLELGDSALYLCASSPLSGNNEQFFGPGTRLTVL.

Only a few counts were recorded for this clone. The J gene is TRBJ2-7, the V gene TRBV28, with TRBD1 as a possible D gene (6 bases). The V gene's germline CDR1 is MDHEN and CDR2 SYDVKM. V was pared by 6 bases and J by 3 bases, with 15 bases between. The CDR3 runs 14 residues. The CDR3 DNA reads TGTGCCAGCAGACCTCTCGGACAGCTCTACGAGCAGTACTTC. Amino acid sequence: CASRPLGQLYEQYF.

The V and J genes are TRBV18 and TRBJ1-2, with a possible D match to TRBD1 (6 bases). CDR3 size: 15 residues. The V gene lost 0 bases and the J gene lost 3 bases, with 11 bases spanning the gap. Germline V gives CDR1 KGHSH, CDR2 LQKENI. For the CDR3, the DNA is TGTGCCAGCTCACCACCGCGGGGGGCTCACTATGGCTACACCTTC. Amino acids: CASSPPRGAHYGYTF.

The CDR3 DNA reads as TGTGCCAGCTCACCCATACAGGGTTTGGTAGACTATGGCTACACCTTC. Translating it yields CASSPIQGLVDYGYTF. V is TRBV18 and J is TRBJ1-2, with a possible D match to TRBD1 (6 bases). Trimming left V 3 bases short and J 3 bases short, with 17 bases between. The length of the CDR3 is 16 residues. Germline assignment: CDR1 KGHSH and CDR2 LQKENI.

This sequence joins TRBV5-1 and TRBJ2-1; the D is unclear. This CDR3 spans 11 amino acids. Germline V gene data show CDR1 as SGHRS and CDR2 as YFSETQ. Trimming left V 4 bases short and J 9 bases short, with 8 bases between. The CDR3 coding sequence is TGCGCCAGCAGCGCTAGTATTGAGCAGTTCTTC. It yields the protein CASSASIEQFF.

The chain employs TRBV7-3 and TRBJ2-1; D might be TRBD2 (6 bases). The ends were cut back, 5 bases at V and 7 bases at J, with 18 bases in the middle. This CDR3 is 15 amino acids long. Germline assignment: CDR1 SGHTA and CDR2 FQGTGA. The DNA for the CDR3 is TGTGCCAGCAGCCTCTATGGGGCGGGGAAGAATGAGCAGTTCTTC. Its translation is CASSLYGAGKNEQFF.

The chain carries TRBV2 and TRBJ2-7, with TRBD1 matching 10 bases. This CDR3 is built from 13 residues. The germline V gene has CDR1 SNHLY and CDR2 FYNNEI. Germline trimming cut 10 bases from V and 4 bases from J; bases unmatched to any gene: 7. The CDR3: CAISRDRGYEQYF. CDR3 nucleotides: TGTGCCATATCCCGGGACAGGGGTTACGAGCAGTACTTC. Combining the CDR3 with reference TRBV2 and TRBJ2-7 gives the whole variable domain EPEVTQTPSHQVTQMGQEVILRCVPISNHLYFYWYRQILGQKVEFLVSFYNNEISEKSEIFDDQFSVERPDGSNFTLKIRSTKLEDSAMYFCAISRDRGYEQYFGPGTRLTVT.

The chain joins TRBV11-2 to TRBJ1-6; TRBD1 matches 8 bases. The CDR3 spans 14 residues. J gave up 9 bases and V 5 bases, and 6 bases lay outside the gene matches. From germline, CDR1 is SGHAT and CDR2 FQNNGV. CDR3 DNA: TGTGCCAGCAGCCAACAGGGGGGCAGTTCACCCCTCCACTTT. This codes for CASSQQGGSSPLHF.

V is TRBV19 and J is TRBJ2-7, with D hard to call. The CDR3 length is 15 residues. Trimming took 5 bases from V and 6 from J, leaving 20 bases between them. Germline CDR1 LNHDA, CDR2 SQIVND (reference sequence). The CDR3 reads CASSSRRRSLREQYF. Written as DNA, the CDR3 is TGTGCCAGTAGTTCGAGGCGACGGTCTCTCCGCGAGCAGTACTTC.

The chain combines TRBV10-3 with TRBJ2-1; 9 nucleotides align to TRBD1. Germline V gives CDR1 ENHRY, CDR2 SYGVKD. The CDR3 has 12 amino acids. V lost 0 bases and J lost 15; bases outside the gene matches: 3. The chain's CDR3 is CAISESGQGWFF. The CDR3 region has the DNA TGTGCCATCAGTGAGTCGGGACAGGGTTGGTTCTTC.

J is TRBJ2-5 and V is TRBV5-4; tentative D call: TRBD2 (6 bases). CDR1 is SGHNT and CDR2 is YYREEE in the germline V gene (reference sequence). V lost 0 bases, J lost 4 bases, and 10 bases lay in between. This CDR3 contains 14 residues. CDR3 residues: CASSLASRGETQYF. DNA for the CDR3: TGTGCCAGCAGCTTGGCCTCGCGGGGAGAGACCCAGTACTTC.

This chain joins TRBV6-4 and TRBJ2-3, with D unclear. Trimming removed 0 bases at V and 1 base at J, with 8 bases between. This CDR3 is built from 15 residues. The germline V gene has CDR1 MRHNA and CDR2 SNTAGT. CDR3 region: CASSDSIQGTDTQYF. DNA for the CDR3: TGTGCCAGCAGTGACTCGATCCAGGGCACAGATACGCAGTATTTT.

The chain recombines TRBV7-8 with TRBJ1-1, with 8 bases aligning to TRBD1. V gave up 1 base and J gave up 6 bases; unmatched junction bases: 1. The CDR3 length is 13 residues. Germline V gene lookup returns CDR1 SGHVS and CDR2 FQNEAQ. As DNA, the CDR3 is TGTGCCAGCAGCTTAGTACAGGGGGCTGAAGCTTTCTTT. Its translation is CASSLVQGAEAFF. The whole variable domain, remainder taken from reference TRBV7-8 and TRBJ1-1, is GAGVSQSPRYKVAKRGQDVALRCDPISGHVSLFWYQQALGQGPEFLTYFQNEAQLDKSGLPSDRFFAERPEGSVSTLKIQRTQQEDSAVYLCASSLVQGAEAFFGQGTRLTVV.

The chain has TRBV11-3 and TRBJ2-1; TRBD1 is a possible D gene (7 bases). The CDR3 contains 14 residues. Germline loops: CDR1 SGHNT, CDR2 YENEEA. V lost 5 bases and J 2 bases, leaving 10 bases between the germline ends. The CDR3 region is CASSPRGAYNEQFF. The CDR3 DNA follows: TGTGCCAGCAGCCCCAGGGGGGCCTACAATGAGCAGTTCTTC.

V is TRBV15 and J is TRBJ1-2, with no clear D. The CDR3 contains 14 residues. Germline CDR1 LNHNV, CDR2 YYDKDF (reference sequence). V was cut by 0 bases and J by 7 bases, with 12 bases left in between. Written as DNA, the CDR3 is TGTGCCACCAGCAGAGATCTGAGGTGGCCTGGCTACACCTTC. This sequence encodes CATSRDLRWPGYTF.

The chain joins TRBV7-2 to TRBJ2-7; D is ambiguous. Germline assignment: CDR1 SGHTA and CDR2 FQGNSA. The CDR3 is 14 amino acids. The ends were cut back, 3 bases at V and 0 bases at J, with 9 bases in the middle. The CDR3 nucleotides are TGTGCCAGCAGCTTTCTGTCGGGCTCCTACGAGCAGTACTTC. This sequence encodes CASSFLSGSYEQYF.

The V and J genes are TRBV7-9 and TRBJ2-2; 9 bases are a match to TRBD1. CDR3 length: 18 residues. The germline CDR1 and CDR2 sequences are SEHNR and FQNEAQ (reference sequence). The V and J ends lost 6 bases and 5 bases, in that order; junction bases with no gene match: 16. Here the CDR3 DNA reads TGTGCCAGCAGACCTCGTCTAGGGACAGGGATGGGTACCGGGGAGCTGTTTTTT. As protein: CASRPRLGTGMGTGELFF. The full variable domain, its missing parts supplied by reference TRBV7-9 and TRBJ2-2, is DTGVSQNPRHKITKRGQNVTFRCDPISEHNRLYWYRQTLGQGPEFLTYFQNEAQLEKSRLLSDRFSAERPKGSFSTLEIQRTEQGDSAMYLCASRPRLGTGMGTGELFFGEGSRLTVL.

The V and J genes are TRBV2 and TRBJ1-2, with D possibly matching TRBD1 (5 bases). The CDR3 extends over 15 amino acids. The V end lost 6 bases, the J end lost 5 bases, and 19 bases lay between the germline ends. Germline lookup yields CDR1 SNHLY and CDR2 FYNNEI. This chain's CDR3 is CASSTGGGALYGYTF. Here the CDR3 DNA reads TGTGCCAGCAGCACGGGGGGAGGGGCATTGTATGGCTACACCTTC.

This chain connects TRBV6-6 to TRBJ1-6; TRBD1 might be the D (6 bases). This CDR3 is built from 16 residues. The V end lost 2 bases, the J end lost 7 bases, and 15 bases lay between the germline ends. Germline-derived CDR1 and CDR2 are MNHNY and SVGAGI (reference sequence). The CDR3 DNA reads as TGTGCCAGCAGTTACACCCTAGGGGGGGACAATTCACCCCTCCACTTT. Its protein is CASSYTLGGDNSPLHF.

The rearrangement links TRBV19 to TRBJ2-2, with 7 nucleotides matching TRBD1. The ends lost 5 bases at V and 2 bases at J; junction bases unmatched: 5. This CDR3 has 15 amino acids. Germline CDR1 and CDR2: LNHDA and SQIVND (reference sequence). CDR3 loop: CASSPRQGNTGELFF. Here the CDR3 DNA reads TGTGCCAGTAGTCCAAGACAGGGTAACACCGGGGAGCTGTTTTTT.

CDR3 in DNA: TGTGCCAGCAGCACCTATTTAGGGACAGGGGGCTCGGCCAAAAACATTCAGTACTTC. Residues: CASSTYLGTGGSAKNIQYF. The gene calls are TRBV11-2 and TRBJ2-4; TRBD1 matches 12 bases. The germline V gene has CDR1 SGHAT and CDR2 FQNNGV. The length of the CDR3 is 19 residues. Trimming cost V 5 bases and J 1 base; bases outside gene matches: 12.

The chain combines TRBV6-1 with TRBJ1-2; TRBD1 matches at 7 bases. The CDR3 extends over 14 amino acids. Trimming took 6 bases from V and 4 from J; bases not matched to a gene: 8. Germline CDR1 is MNHNS and CDR2 is SASEGT. The CDR3 region is CASSRTGTVYGYTF. As DNA, the CDR3 is TGTGCCAGCAGCCGGACTGGGACAGTCTATGGCTACACCTTC.

This chain uses TRBV4-1 with TRBJ2-5; 9 bases are shared with TRBD2. This CDR3 has 16 amino acids. The ends lost 2 bases at V and 4 bases at J; junction bases unmatched: 8. Germline V gene data show CDR1 as MGHRA and CDR2 as YSYEKL. In nucleotides, the CDR3 is TGCGCCAGCAGCCAAACTGTAGCGGGGGCCCCAGAGACCCAGTACTTC. Protein product: CASSQTVAGAPETQYF.

The chain links TRBV19 to TRBJ1-6, with 8 bases identical to TRBD1. The CDR3 spans 15 residues. CDR1 is LNHDA and CDR2 is SQIVND in the germline V gene (reference sequence). V lost 6 bases, J lost 7 bases, and 8 bases stayed unmatched. CDR3 loop: CASSFPGQVNSPLHF. Here the CDR3 DNA reads TGTGCCAGTAGCTTCCCGGGACAGGTGAATTCACCCCTCCACTTT.

The V gene is TRBV30, the J gene TRBJ2-2, with 11 bases that match TRBD2. The germline gives CDR1 GTSNPN, CDR2 SVGIG (reference sequence). The V gene end was trimmed by 5 bases and the J gene end by 3 bases; junction bases not matched to a gene: 2. This CDR3 spans 14 amino acids. DNA for the CDR3: TGTGCCTGGTCGGGACTAGCGGACACCGGGGAGCTGTTTTTT. Translated: CAWSGLADTGELFF. Together with reference TRBV30 and TRBJ2-2, the CDR3 gives the full variable domain: SQTIHQWPATLVQPVGSPLSLECTVEGTSNPNLYWYRQAAGRGLQLLFYSVGIGQISSEVPQNLSASRPQDRQFILSSKKLLLSDSGFYLCAWSGLADTGELFFGEGSRLTVL.

The genes are TRBV7-9 and TRBJ2-1; 8 nucleotides agree with TRBD1. CDR1 is SEHNR and CDR2 is FQNEAQ in the germline V gene (reference sequence). This CDR3 spans 16 amino acids. V lost 5 bases and J lost 3; bases outside the gene matches: 9. The CDR3 loop is CASSHSGQGIYNEQFF. The CDR3 coding sequence is TGTGCCAGCAGCCATTCCGGACAGGGAATCTACAATGAGCAGTTCTTC.

V gene TRBV25-1 combines with J gene TRBJ2-5, with D possibly TRBD1 on 6 matching bases. With 6 bases removed from V and 2 bases from J, the gap between germline ends came to 16 bases. Germline values: CDR1 MGHDK, CDR2 SYGVNS. The CDR3 is 15 residues long. As DNA, the CDR3 is TGTGCCAGCAGCCCGTCGGGGACAAGACAAGAGACCCAGTACTTC. Amino acid sequence: CASSPSGTRQETQYF.

The chain employs TRBV5-1 and TRBJ2-7; 7 positions agree with TRBD1. The CDR3 runs to 16 residues. After removal of 4 bases from V and 3 bases from J, the junction contained 13 bases not matched to a gene. Germline V lookup: CDR1 SGHRS, CDR2 YFSETQ. The CDR3 region is CASSETPGGLGYEQYF. In DNA form, the CDR3 reads TGCGCCAGCAGCGAGACCCCAGGGGGTTTAGGCTACGAGCAGTACTTC.

This sequence joins TRBV5-5 and TRBJ2-7; TRBD2 matches 7 bases. The length of the CDR3 is 14 residues. V was clipped by 4 bases and J by 4 bases; unmatched bases: 8. The V gene's germline CDR1 is SGHKS and CDR2 YYEKEE (reference sequence). The CDR3 protein is CASSLTWGGYEQYF. The CDR3 DNA follows: TGTGCCAGCAGCCTTACTTGGGGAGGGTACGAGCAGTACTTC.

The CDR3 region has the DNA TGTGCCAGCAGCCACGCCGGGACAGGGGTGCGGGATACGCAGTATTTT. Translated, it gives CASSHAGTGVRDTQYF. The chain employs TRBV7-9 and TRBJ2-3; 10 bases agree with TRBD1. The germline V gene has CDR1 SEHNR and CDR2 FQNEAQ (reference sequence). V trimming: 5 bases; J trimming: 6 bases; junction bases outside the gene matches: 11. The CDR3 runs 16 residues.

The chain joins TRBV6-5 to TRBJ2-1, with TRBD2 matching 14 bases. The V segment lost 4 bases and the J segment 10 bases; nucleotides outside the gene matches: 6. This CDR3 spans 15 amino acids. Germline loops: CDR1 MNHEY, CDR2 SVGAGI. This CDR3 reads CASSFTGLAGDEQFF. CDR3 sequence (DNA): TGTGCCAGCAGTTTCACGGGACTAGCGGGAGACGAGCAGTTCTTC.